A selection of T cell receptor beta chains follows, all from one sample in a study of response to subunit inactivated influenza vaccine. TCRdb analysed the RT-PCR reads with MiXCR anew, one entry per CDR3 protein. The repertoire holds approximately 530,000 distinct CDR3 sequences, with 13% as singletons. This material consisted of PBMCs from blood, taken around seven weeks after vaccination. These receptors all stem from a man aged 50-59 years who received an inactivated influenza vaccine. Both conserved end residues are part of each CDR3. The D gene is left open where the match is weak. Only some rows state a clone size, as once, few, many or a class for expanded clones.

CASSLVIGGVDEQFF,TGTGCCAGCAGCTTAGTGATCGGGGGGGTCGATGAGCAGTTCTTC,-,TRBV7-9,TRBJ2-1,TRBD2
CASKLAGGLTDTQYF,TGTGCCAGCAAACTAGCGGGAGGGCTGACAGATACGCAGTATTTT,many,TRBV12-3/TRBV12-4,TRBJ2-3,TRBD2
CASSLGTSGGGDTQYF,TGTGCTAGCAGCTTGGGGACTAGCGGGGGTGGGGATACGCAGTATTTT,-,TRBV7-7,TRBJ2-3,TRBD2
CASSARTGEQYF,TGTGCCAGCAGCGCGAGGACTGGCGAGCAGTACTTC,-,TRBV12-3/TRBV12-4,TRBJ2-7,-
CASSQALLAGGHNEQFF,TGTGCCAGCAGCCAAGCCCTTCTAGCGGGGGGGCACAATGAGCAGTTCTTC,-,TRBV4-2,TRBJ2-1,TRBD2
CASSYGNRGGSFTNEQFF,TGTGCCAGCAGTTACGGGAATAGGGGGGGCAGTTTTACCAATGAGCAGTTCTTC,-,TRBV6-5,TRBJ2-1,-
CASSSRGMNTEAFF,TGTGCCAGCAGTTCCCGGGGTATGAACACTGAAGCTTTCTTT,-,TRBV6-5,TRBJ1-1,-
CASSYVPQETQYF,TGTGCCAGCAGTTACGTCCCCCAAGAGACCCAGTACTTC,-,TRBV6-6,TRBJ2-5,-
CASSQRLAGGQSTDTQYF,TGCGCCAGCAGCCAACGACTAGCGGGAGGACAAAGCACAGATACGCAGTATTTT,-,TRBV4-3,TRBJ2-3,TRBD2
CASSVGEFGANVLTF,TGTGCCAGCAGCGTAGGGGAGTTTGGGGCCAACGTCCTGACTTTC,few,TRBV9,TRBJ2-6,-
CAISESGTGIGKLFF,TGTGCCATCAGTGAGTCCGGGACAGGGATCGGAAAACTGTTTTTT,few,TRBV10-3,TRBJ1-4,TRBD1
CASSSRLAGGLEQFF,TGTGCCAGCAGCTCAAGACTAGCGGGAGGGCTTGAGCAGTTCTTC,few,TRBV5-5,TRBJ2-1,TRBD2
CASSLVIRELFF,TGTGCCAGCAGCTTAGTTATCCGGGAGCTGTTTTTT,-,TRBV7-2,TRBJ2-2,-
CASSFILAGEGRYEQYF,TGTGCCAGCAGTTTCATTCTAGCGGGAGAAGGACGCTACGAGCAGTACTTC,few,TRBV28,TRBJ2-7,TRBD2
CSARDPTGYYNEQFF,TGCAGTGCTAGAGATCCGACAGGGTACTACAATGAGCAGTTCTTC,-,TRBV20-1,TRBJ2-1,TRBD1
CASSFGAGSTDTQYF,TGTGCCAGCAGCTTTGGTGCGGGGAGCACAGATACGCAGTATTTT,few,TRBV11-2,TRBJ2-3,-
CASSWDRGGGTDTQYF,TGTGCCAGCAGTTGGGATCGGGGGGGTGGCACAGATACGCAGTATTTT,-,TRBV12-3/TRBV12-4,TRBJ2-3,TRBD2
CASSLRGGGNEQFF,TGTGCCAGCAGCCTCCGGGGGGGCGGCAATGAGCAGTTCTTC,few,TRBV12-3/TRBV12-4,TRBJ2-1,TRBD2
CAISGDTKIQPQHF,TGTGCCATCAGTGGGGACACTAAGATTCAGCCCCAGCATTTT,-,TRBV10-3,TRBJ1-5,-
CSAESGGSTDTQYF,TGCAGTGCGGAAAGCGGGGGTAGCACAGATACGCAGTATTTT,few,TRBV20-1,TRBJ2-3,TRBD2
CSARDGIAPEETQYF,TGCAGTGCTAGAGATGGGATTGCACCCGAAGAGACCCAGTACTTC,-,TRBV20-1,TRBJ2-5,-
CASSLGRGGGGNQPQHF,TGTGCCAGCAGTTTGGGCCGGGGTGGGGGTGGCAATCAGCCCCAGCATTTT,-,TRBV12-3/TRBV12-4,TRBJ1-5,-
CASSLAVISGGGYTF,TGTGCCAGCAGTTTAGCGGTCATTTCAGGAGGTGGCTACACCTTC,-,TRBV12-3/TRBV12-4,TRBJ1-2,-
CASSERGRGNEQFF,TGTGCCAGCAGTGAACGGGGGAGGGGCAATGAGCAGTTCTTC,-,TRBV6-1,TRBJ2-1,TRBD2
CSAGGQGASSDTQYF,TGCAGTGCTGGGGGACAGGGGGCGAGCTCAGATACGCAGTATTTT,-,TRBV20-1,TRBJ2-3,TRBD1
CASSLGGGLTEAFF,TGTGCCAGCAGCTTAGGTGGGGGACTCACTGAAGCTTTCTTT,many,TRBV11-2,TRBJ1-1,-
CAIGGTLSSYEQYF,TGTGCCATCGGCGGGACCCTCAGCTCCTACGAGCAGTACTTC,few,TRBV10-3,TRBJ2-7,-
CASSVESPPGNTIYF,TGTGCCAGCAGCGTAGAATCCCCCCCCGGAAACACCATATATTTT,-,TRBV9,TRBJ1-3,-
CASSLGTSVYNEQFF,TGTGCCAGCAGCTTGGGGACTAGCGTCTACAATGAGCAGTTCTTC,-,TRBV5-5,TRBJ2-1,TRBD2
CASSLAGGLNTEAFF,TGTGCCAGCAGCTTGGCAGGGGGCCTGAACACTGAAGCTTTCTTT,many,TRBV7-9,TRBJ1-1,TRBD1
CASSLFLGRGLIYGYTF,TGCGCCAGCAGCTTGTTTCTTGGCAGGGGGCTTATCTATGGCTACACCTTC,-,TRBV5-1,TRBJ1-2,TRBD1
CASSLGPGIQETQYF,TGTGCCAGCAGCTTAGGTCCAGGGATCCAAGAGACCCAGTACTTC,-,TRBV7-9,TRBJ2-5,-
CSAREGGENEQFF,TGCAGTGCTAGAGAAGGGGGGGAGAATGAGCAGTTCTTC,many,TRBV20-1,TRBJ2-1,-
CASSAWTGGGKEQYF,TGTGCCAGCAGCGCCTGGACAGGGGGCGGAAAAGAGCAGTACTTC,-,TRBV7-9,TRBJ2-7,TRBD1
CASSERQGIAKLFF,TGTGCCAGCAGTGAACGACAGGGGATCGCGAAGCTGTTTTTT,many,TRBV2,TRBJ2-2,TRBD1
CASSLANRHLNTEAFF,TGTGCCAGCAGCTTAGCTAACAGACATCTGAACACTGAAGCTTTCTTT,few,TRBV7-8,TRBJ1-1,-
CASSQGTAAPTYEQYF,TGCGCCAGCAGCCAAGGGACGGCGGCCCCAACCTACGAGCAGTACTTC,-,TRBV4-3,TRBJ2-7,-
CASSSRGAYGYTF,TGTGCCAGCAGTTCAAGGGGCGCTTATGGCTACACCTTC,few,TRBV27,TRBJ1-2,-
CASSPWTAQGNSPLHF,TGCGCCAGCAGCCCGTGGACAGCTCAGGGGAATTCACCCCTCCACTTT,-,TRBV4-1,TRBJ1-6,-